The present TCR beta chain was sequenced within a study of Ad26.COV2.S vaccination and SARS-CoV-2 variants. The study, taken as a whole, reports: Vaccinated and placebo-treated recipients had similar non-spike TCR breadth.

Treatment indicated: 15 to 20 received Ad26.COV2.S at low or high dose, single or two shots; about 5 received placebo; per-sample allocation not given. Samples came from day 63 after the first vaccine or placebo injection. Donation was by an adult aged 18-55 years who was in Boston. The repertoire was sequenced with immunoSEQ multiplex PCR; TCRdb's copy has only in-frame clones and lacks some. The data show fewer than 400,000 clones, about 82% seen once. This CDR3 is 16 amino acids long. Germline V gene sequence: CDR1 MNHEY, CDR2 SVGAGI. V shed 2 bases, J shed 4 bases, and the junction held 6 bases outside the gene matches. For this clone: Its antigen is unidentified.

The chain couples TRBV6-5 to TRBJ1-2; TRBD1 aligns across 11 bases. This TCR came from a person aged 18-65 years who received the Ad26.COV2.S COVID-19 vaccine or a placebo. Specimen: peripheral blood, collected in a trial of Ad26.COV2.S vaccine versus placebo. The CDR3 nucleotides read TGTGCCAGCAGTTACGCCCCCGGGACAGGGGGCTATGGCTACACCTTC. This translates into CASSYAPGTGGYGYTF.